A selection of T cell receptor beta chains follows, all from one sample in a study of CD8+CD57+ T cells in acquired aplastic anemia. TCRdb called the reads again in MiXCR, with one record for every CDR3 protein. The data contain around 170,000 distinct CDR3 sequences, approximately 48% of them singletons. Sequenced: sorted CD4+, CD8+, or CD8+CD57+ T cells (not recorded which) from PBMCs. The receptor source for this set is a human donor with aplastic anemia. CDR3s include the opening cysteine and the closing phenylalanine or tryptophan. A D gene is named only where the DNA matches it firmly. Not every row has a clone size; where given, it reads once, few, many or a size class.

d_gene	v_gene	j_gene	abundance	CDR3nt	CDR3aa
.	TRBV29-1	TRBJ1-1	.	TGCAGCGTTGTGAAAGCCAGGGTCACTGAAGCTTTCTTT	CSVVKARVTEAFF
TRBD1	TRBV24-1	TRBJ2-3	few	TGTGCCACCAGATTGGACAGGGGCACAGATACGCAGTATTTT	CATRLDRGTDTQYF
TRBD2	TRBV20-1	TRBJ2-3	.	TGCAGTGCTATGCCCGCTAGCGGAGGGAGCACAGATACGCAGTATTTT	CSAMPASGGSTDTQYF
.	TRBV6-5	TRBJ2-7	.	TGTGCCAGCAGTTACGGCACAGGGATCGAGCAGTACTTC	CASSYGTGIEQYF
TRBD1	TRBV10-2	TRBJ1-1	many	TGCGCCAGCAGTGATACGGGGACAGGACACACTGAAGCTTTCTTT	CASSDTGTGHTEAFF
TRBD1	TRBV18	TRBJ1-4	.	TGTGCCAGCTCACGGCCCGGGACAGACAATGAAAAACTGTTTTTT	CASSRPGTDNEKLFF
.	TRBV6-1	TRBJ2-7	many	TGTGCCAGGGGTGGCGGGACACCGACCTACGAGCAGTACTTC	CARGGGTPTYEQYF
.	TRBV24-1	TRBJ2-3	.	TGTGCCACCAGTGAGGCCGACAGCACAGATACGCAGTATTTT	CATSEADSTDTQYF
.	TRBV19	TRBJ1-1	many	TGTGCCAGTAGTATAGAGGGGGGGGGCACTGAAGCTTTCTTT	CASSIEGGGTEAFF
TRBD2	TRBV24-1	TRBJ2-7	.	TGTGCCACCAGTGATTTGAGTCTAGCGGGAGGCCGGGAGCAGTACTTC	CATSDLSLAGGREQYF
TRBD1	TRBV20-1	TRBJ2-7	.	TGCAGTGCTAGACAGGGGGACTACGAGCAGTACTTC	CSARQGDYEQYF
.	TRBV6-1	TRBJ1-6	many	TGTGCCAGCGGAATGAAAGGGGAGTATTCACCCCTCCACTTT	CASGMKGEYSPLHF
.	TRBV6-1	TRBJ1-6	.	TGTGCCAGCAGCCGGGACGGTTACTCACCCCTCCACTTT	CASSRDGYSPLHF
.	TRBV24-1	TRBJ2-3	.	TGTGCCACCAGTCGTGGCAGGGGGCAGTATTTT	CATSRGRGQYF
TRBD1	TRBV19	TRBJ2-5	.	TGTGCCAGTAGTAGACGGACAGGGGAGACCCAGTACTTC	CASSRRTGETQYF
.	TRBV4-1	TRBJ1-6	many	TGCGCCAGCAGCCAAGGATTGGGCGAGACCGCTTCACCCCTCCACTTT	CASSQGLGETASPLHF
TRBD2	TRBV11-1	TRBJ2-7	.	TGTGCCAGCAGCCCGGGGACTAGCGGGAGCGGAGGGCTTTACGAGCAGTACTTC	CASSPGTSGSGGLYEQYF
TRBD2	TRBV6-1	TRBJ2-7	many	TGTGCCAGCAGTCGCGGACTAGCGGAACCCTACGAGCAGTACTTC	CASSRGLAEPYEQYF
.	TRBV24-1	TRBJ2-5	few	TGTGCCACCAGTGAATCCGGCCCTGGGGAGACCCAGTACTTC	CATSESGPGETQYF
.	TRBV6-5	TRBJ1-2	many	TGTGCCAGCAGTTATGGAACAAAGGGTGGCTACACCTTC	CASSYGTKGGYTF
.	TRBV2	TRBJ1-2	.	TGTGCCAGCATGGGCAGGGAGGCTAACTATGGCTACACCTTC	CASMGREANYGYTF
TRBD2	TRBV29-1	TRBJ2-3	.	TGCAGCGTTGAAGGGACTATAGCGGGGTCCACAGATACGCAGTATTTT	CSVEGTIAGSTDTQYF
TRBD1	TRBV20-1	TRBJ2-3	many	TGCAGTGCCAACAGGGGGACCGATAAACATACGCAGTATTTT	CSANRGTDKHTQYF
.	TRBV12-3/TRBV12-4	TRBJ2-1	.	TGTGCCACCCACGCCTCGGGGGTCAATGAGCAGTTCTTC	CATHASGVNEQFF